This TCR beta chain was recovered during a study of cytomegalovirus exposure and HLA in healthy donors. Whole-study results and caveats: Cytomegalovirus-associated TCR beta chains were listed, numbering 150 to 200. About 87% or about 30% of the time was how often most TCR beta V segments were productive, according to an earlier analysis. When analyzed later, a missense DCLRE1C variant was found to be linked to TCR beta V- and J-gene trimming. As was reported, the classifier diagnosed cytomegalovirus status with high specificity and sensitivity.

A multiplex PCR was run with 60 Vbeta primers and 13 Jbeta primers. Generated by immunoSEQ multiplex PCR, the TCRdb table keeps only in-frame clones and is missing some. The sample holds tens of thousands of clones, 75% seen once. This clone was counted between two and nine times. Its specificity is not known. V was pared by 7 bases and J by 8 bases, with 7 bases of the junction left unmatched. Germline V lookup: CDR1 MNHEY, CDR2 SMNVEV (reference sequence). The CDR3 is made up of 14 amino acids. This sequence joins TRBV27 and TRBJ1-6; 8 bases map to TRBD1. The TCR comes from a man between 65 and 85 years old in good health and CMV-seronegative. Sequencing was carried out using PBMCs. The CDR3 loop reads CASTGDRSYSPLHF. In DNA form, the CDR3 reads TGTGCCAGCACCGGGGACAGGTCGTATTCACCCCTCCACTTT.